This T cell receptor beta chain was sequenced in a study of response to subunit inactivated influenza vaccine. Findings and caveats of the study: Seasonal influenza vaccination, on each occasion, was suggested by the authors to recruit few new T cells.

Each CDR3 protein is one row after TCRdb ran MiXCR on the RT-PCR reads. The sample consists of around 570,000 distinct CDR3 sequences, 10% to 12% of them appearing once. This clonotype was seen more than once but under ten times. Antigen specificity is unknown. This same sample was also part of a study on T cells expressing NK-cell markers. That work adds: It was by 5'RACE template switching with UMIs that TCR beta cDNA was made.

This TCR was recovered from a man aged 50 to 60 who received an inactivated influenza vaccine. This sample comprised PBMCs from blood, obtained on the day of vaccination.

The CDR3 is CSALGVVGTEAFF. CDR3 bases: TGCAGTGCTTTAGGGGTCGTGGGCACTGAAGCTTTCTTT. This sequence joins TRBV20-1 and TRBJ1-1; D is perhaps TRBD1 (5 bases). The CDR3 spans 13 residues. Deletions cut 5 bases from V and 4 bases from J, with 14 bases between. CDR1 and CDR2 from the germline V gene are DFQATT and SNEGSKA (reference sequence).